This T cell receptor beta chain came from a study of beta chain features in type 1 diabetes. Whole-study findings and limits: Although PCR might favor shorter templates, it would do so equally in patients and controls. Patients showed naive, central memory and Treg TCRB repertoires that appeared more similar than those of healthy donors. Reduced insertions and increased deletions marked VDJ junctions in type 1 diabetes patients.

CDR1 SGHDT and CDR2 YYEEEE come from the germline V gene. The CDR3 has 14 amino acids. Trimming left V 0 bases short and J 4 bases short, with 11 bases between. Investigators reverse transcribed all isolated RNA, so they sequenced expressed TCRB transcripts. Some 3.6 million reads was the average for naive, central memory and regulatory T cell samples. Generated by immunoSEQ multiplex PCR, the TCRdb table keeps only in-frame clones and is missing some. In the table there are some 300,000 clones, under 8.5% of which are singletons. About this clone: What it binds is unknown.

This receptor was identified in a woman aged 18-35 years in good health. Sequenced material: central memory CD4+ T cells from blood. The chain joins TRBV5-6 to TRBJ2-7, with D unresolved. CDR3 protein: CASSLDLWPYEQYF. The CDR3 DNA reads as TGTGCCAGCAGCTTGGATCTGTGGCCTTACGAGCAGTACTTC.